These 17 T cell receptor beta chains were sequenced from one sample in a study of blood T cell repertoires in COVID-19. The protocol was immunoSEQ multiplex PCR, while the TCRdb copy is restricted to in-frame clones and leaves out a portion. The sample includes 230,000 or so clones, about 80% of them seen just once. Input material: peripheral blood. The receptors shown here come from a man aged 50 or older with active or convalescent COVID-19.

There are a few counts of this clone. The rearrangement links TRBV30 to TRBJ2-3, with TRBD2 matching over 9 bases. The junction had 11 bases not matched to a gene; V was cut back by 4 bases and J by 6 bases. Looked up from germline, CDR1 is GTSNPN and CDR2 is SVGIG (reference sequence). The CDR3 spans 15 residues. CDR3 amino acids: CAWISSGGLGDTQYF. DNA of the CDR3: TGTGCCTGGATAAGTAGCGGGGGCCTGGGGGATACGCAGTATTTT.

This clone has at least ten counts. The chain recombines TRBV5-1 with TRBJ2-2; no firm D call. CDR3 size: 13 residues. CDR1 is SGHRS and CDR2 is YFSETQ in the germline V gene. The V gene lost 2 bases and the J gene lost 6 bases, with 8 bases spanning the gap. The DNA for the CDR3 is TGCGCCAGCAGCTTATATTTCGCCGGGGAGCTGTTTTTT. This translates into CASSLYFAGELFF.

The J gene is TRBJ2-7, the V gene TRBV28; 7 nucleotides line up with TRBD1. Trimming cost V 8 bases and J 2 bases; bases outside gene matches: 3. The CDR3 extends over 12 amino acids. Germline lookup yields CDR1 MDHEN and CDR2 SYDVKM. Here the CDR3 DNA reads TGTGCCAGCCAGGGGACAGCCTACGAGCAGTACTTC. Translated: CASQGTAYEQYF.

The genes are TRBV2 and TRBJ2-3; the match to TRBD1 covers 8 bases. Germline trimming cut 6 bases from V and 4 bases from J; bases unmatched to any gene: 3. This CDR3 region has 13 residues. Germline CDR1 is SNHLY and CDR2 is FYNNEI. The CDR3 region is CASSLDRADTQYF. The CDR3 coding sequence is TGTGCCAGCAGCCTGGACAGGGCAGATACGCAGTATTTT.

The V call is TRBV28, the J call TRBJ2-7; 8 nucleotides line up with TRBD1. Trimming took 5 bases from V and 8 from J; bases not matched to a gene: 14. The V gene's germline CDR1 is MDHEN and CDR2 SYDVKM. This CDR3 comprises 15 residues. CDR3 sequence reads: CASSTRQGSEGQQYF. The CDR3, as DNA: TGTGCCAGCAGTACAAGACAGGGGTCGGAGGGGCAGCAGTACTTC.

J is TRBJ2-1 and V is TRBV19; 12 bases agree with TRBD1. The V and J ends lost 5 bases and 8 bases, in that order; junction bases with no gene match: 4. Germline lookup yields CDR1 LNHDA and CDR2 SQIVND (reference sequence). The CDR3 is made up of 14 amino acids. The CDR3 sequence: CASSAGQGADEQFF. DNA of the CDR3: TGTGCCAGTAGTGCGGGACAGGGGGCAGATGAGCAGTTCTTC.

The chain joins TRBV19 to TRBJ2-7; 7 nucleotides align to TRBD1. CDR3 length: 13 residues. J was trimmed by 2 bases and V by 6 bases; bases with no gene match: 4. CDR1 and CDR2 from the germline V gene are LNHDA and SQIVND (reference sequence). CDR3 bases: TGTGCCAGTAGACCGGGACAGACCTACGAGCAGTACTTC. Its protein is CASRPGQTYEQYF.

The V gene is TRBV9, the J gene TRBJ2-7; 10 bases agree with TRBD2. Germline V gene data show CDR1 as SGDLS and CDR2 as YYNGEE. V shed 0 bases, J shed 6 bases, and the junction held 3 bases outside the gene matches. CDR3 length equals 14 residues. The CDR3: CASSVASGGVEQYF. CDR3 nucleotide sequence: TGTGCCAGCAGCGTAGCTAGCGGGGGAGTCGAGCAGTACTTC.

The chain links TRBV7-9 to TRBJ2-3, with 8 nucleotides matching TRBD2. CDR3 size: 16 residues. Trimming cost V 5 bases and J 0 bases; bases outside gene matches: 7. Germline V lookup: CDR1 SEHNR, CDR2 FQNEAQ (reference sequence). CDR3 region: CASSPRAGESTDTQYF. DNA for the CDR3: TGTGCCAGCAGCCCCAGAGCGGGGGAGAGCACAGATACGCAGTATTTT.

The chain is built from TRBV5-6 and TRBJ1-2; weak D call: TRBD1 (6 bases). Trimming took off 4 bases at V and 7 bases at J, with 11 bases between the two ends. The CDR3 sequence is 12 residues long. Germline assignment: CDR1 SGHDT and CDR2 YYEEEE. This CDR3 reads CASSQGFLGYTF. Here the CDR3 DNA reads TGTGCCAGCAGCCAGGGGTTCCTTGGCTACACCTTC. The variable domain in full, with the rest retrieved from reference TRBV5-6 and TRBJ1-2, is DAGVTQSPTHLIKTRGQQVTLRCSPKSGHDTVSWYQQALGQGPQFIFQYYEEEERQRGNFPDRFSGHQFPNYSSELNVNALLLGDSALYLCASSQGFLGYTFGSGTRLTVV.

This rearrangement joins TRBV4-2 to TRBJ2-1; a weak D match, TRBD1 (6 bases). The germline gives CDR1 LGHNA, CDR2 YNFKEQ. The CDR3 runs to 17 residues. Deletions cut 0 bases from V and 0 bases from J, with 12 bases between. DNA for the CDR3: TGTGCCAGCAGCCAAGATCTGGGACAAACCTCCTACAATGAGCAGTTCTTC. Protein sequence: CASSQDLGQTSYNEQFF.

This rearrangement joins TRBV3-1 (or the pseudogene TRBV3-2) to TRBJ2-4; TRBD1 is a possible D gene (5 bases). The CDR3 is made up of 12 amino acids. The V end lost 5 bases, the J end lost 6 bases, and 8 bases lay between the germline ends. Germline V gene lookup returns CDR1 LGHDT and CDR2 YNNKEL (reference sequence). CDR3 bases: TGTGCCAGCAGCACCCAGGGAAACATTCAGTACTTC. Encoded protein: CASSTQGNIQYF.

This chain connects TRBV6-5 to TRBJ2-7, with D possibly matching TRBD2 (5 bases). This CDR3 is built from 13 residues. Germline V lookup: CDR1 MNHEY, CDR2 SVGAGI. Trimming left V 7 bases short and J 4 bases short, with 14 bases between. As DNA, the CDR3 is TGTGCCAGCACCTCGGGGTCAAGATACGAGCAGTACTTC. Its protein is CASTSGSRYEQYF.

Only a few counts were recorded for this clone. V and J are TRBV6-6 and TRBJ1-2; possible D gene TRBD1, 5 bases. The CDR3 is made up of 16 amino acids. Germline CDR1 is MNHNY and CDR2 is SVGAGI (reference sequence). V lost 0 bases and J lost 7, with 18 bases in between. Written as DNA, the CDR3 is TGTGCCAGCAGTTACTCGAATGGGGGAGGCAACGCTGGCTACACCTTC. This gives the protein CASSYSNGGGNAGYTF.

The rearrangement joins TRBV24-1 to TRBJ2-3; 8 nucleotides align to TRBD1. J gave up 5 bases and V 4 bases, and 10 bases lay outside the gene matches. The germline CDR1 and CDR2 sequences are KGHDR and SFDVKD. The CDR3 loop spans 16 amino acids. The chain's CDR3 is CATSDPQGALGDTQYF. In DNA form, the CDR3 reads TGTGCCACCAGTGACCCGCAGGGGGCATTAGGAGATACGCAGTATTTT.

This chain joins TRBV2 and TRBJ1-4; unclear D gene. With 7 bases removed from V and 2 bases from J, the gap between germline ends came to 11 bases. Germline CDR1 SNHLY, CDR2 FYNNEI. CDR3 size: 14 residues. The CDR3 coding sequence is TGTGCCAGCACCAGACTGTCTACTAATGAAAAACTGTTTTTT. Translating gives CASTRLSTNEKLFF.

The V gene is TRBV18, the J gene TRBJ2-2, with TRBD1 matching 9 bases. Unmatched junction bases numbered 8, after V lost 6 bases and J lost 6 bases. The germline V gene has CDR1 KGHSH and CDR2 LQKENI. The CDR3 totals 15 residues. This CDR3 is CASSLGTGSAGELFF. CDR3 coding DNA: TGTGCCAGCTCCCTCGGGACAGGGTCTGCCGGGGAGCTGTTTTTT.